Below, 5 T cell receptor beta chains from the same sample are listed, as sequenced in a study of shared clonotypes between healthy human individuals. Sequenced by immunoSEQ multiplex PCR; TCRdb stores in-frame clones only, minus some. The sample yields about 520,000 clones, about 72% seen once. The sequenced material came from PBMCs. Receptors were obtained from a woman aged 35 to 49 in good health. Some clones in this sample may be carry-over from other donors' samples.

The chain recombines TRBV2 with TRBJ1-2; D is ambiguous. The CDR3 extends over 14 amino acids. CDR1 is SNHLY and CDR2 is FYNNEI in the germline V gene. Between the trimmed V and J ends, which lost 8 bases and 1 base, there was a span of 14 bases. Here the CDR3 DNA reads TGTGCCAGCCGAGGAAACGGGATTAACTATGGCTACACCTTC. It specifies CASRGNGINYGYTF.

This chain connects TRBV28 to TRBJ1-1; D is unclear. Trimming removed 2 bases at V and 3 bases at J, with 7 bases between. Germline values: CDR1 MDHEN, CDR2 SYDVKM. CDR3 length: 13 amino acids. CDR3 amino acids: CASSLLEDTEAFF. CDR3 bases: TGTGCCAGCAGTTTACTCGAGGACACTGAAGCTTTCTTT.

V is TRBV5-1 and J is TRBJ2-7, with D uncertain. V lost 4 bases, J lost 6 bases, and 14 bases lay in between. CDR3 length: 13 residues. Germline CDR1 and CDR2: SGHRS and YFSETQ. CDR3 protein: CASSIPVGSEQYF. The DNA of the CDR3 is TGCGCCAGCAGCATACCTGTGGGTAGCGAGCAGTACTTC.

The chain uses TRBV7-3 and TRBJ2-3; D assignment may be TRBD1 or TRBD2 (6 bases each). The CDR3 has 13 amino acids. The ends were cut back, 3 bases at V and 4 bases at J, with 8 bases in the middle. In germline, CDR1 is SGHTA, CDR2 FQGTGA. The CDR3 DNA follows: TGTGCCAGCAGCTTTAGGGGGGCAGATACGCAGTATTTT. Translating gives CASSFRGADTQYF.

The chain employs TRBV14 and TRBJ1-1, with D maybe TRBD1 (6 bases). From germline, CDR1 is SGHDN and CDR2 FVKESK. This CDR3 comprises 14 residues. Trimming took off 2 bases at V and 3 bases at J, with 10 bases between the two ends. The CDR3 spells CASSQMTGYTEAFF. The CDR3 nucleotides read TGTGCCAGCAGCCAAATGACAGGTTACACTGAAGCTTTCTTT. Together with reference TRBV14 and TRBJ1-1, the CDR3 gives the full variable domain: EAGVTQFPSHSVIEKGQTVTLRCDPISGHDNLYWYRRVMGKEIKFLLHFVKESKQDESGMPNNRFLAERTGGTYSTLKVQPAELEDSGVYFCASSQMTGYTEAFFGQGTRLTVV.